This T cell receptor (beta chain) was recovered during a study of PD-L1 blockade in urothelial cancer. For the study at large: Bladder-origin urothelial cancer in males covered about 85% of the 29 patients. Blood was evaluated 3 weeks (second dose) and 6 weeks after therapy began.

CDR3 size: 14 residues. Germline lookup yields CDR1 KGHSH and CDR2 LQKENI. The ends were cut back, 3 bases at V and 2 bases at J, with 7 bases in the middle. Method: immunoSEQ multiplex PCR; TCRdb's copy keeps in-frame clones and lacks some. This sample has 100,000 to 150,000 clones, with around 86% found just once. Stated time point: peripheral blood 6 weeks after treatment start. General study points: Improved survival was predicted by pretreatment blood TCR clonality below the median.

For this clone: The antigen is unknown.

This clonotype was sampled from a man in his fifties or sixties with urothelial cancer. Sequencing was performed on PBMCs, taken around atezolizumab (anti-PD-L1) treatment. The chain has TRBV18 and TRBJ1-4; D is unclear. The CDR3 spells CASSPTQTNEKLFF. Written as DNA, the CDR3 is TGTGCCAGCTCACCCACGCAGACTAATGAAAAACTGTTTTTT.